This T cell receptor beta chain originates from a study of shared T cell receptors in the human thymus. The V gene lost 0 bases and the J gene lost 3 bases, with 15 bases spanning the gap. This CDR3 region has 16 residues. Germline lookup yields CDR1 LGHNA and CDR2 YNFKEQ. TCRdb's copy holds only in-frame clones and misses some; the assay was immunoSEQ multiplex PCR. The repertoire holds hundreds of thousands of clones, over 90% seen once, with approximately 0.02% in the top ten. The clonotype comes from a human donor. The sample consisted of thymocytes. The chain employs TRBV4-2 and TRBJ2-7, with D tentatively TRBD2 (7 bases). CDR3 bases: TGTGCCAGCAGCCAAGAAGGCCAGCGGGACATCTACGAGCAGTACTTC. This encodes CASSQEGQRDIYEQYF.